One sample yielded the 16 T cell receptor beta chains listed below, sequenced in a study of CD8 T cells in Susac syndrome. An amount of RNA that ranged from 0.5 to 1 ug was reverse transcribed with random hexamers. TCRdb re-analysed the immunoSEQ multiplex PCR reads in MiXCR, keeping a single row per CDR3 protein. Of fewer than 200,000 distinct CDR3 sequences in the sample, about 95% were seen once. The sequenced sample was CD4+ T cells from PBMCs. The receptors come from a human donor in good health.

In DNA form, the CDR3 reads TGTGCCACCAGTCCCTGGTCGGGAGAGACAGATACGCAGTATTTT. Amino acid sequence: CATSPWSGETDTQYF. The rearrangement uses TRBV24-1 and TRBJ2-3; tentatively, D is TRBD2 (6 bases). CDR1 and CDR2 (germline): KGHDR, SFDVKD. The CDR3 is made up of 15 amino acids. V was clipped by 6 bases and J by 3 bases, with 15 bases between them.

The chain uses TRBV25-1 and TRBJ2-7; D is unresolved. Germline lookup yields CDR1 MGHDK and CDR2 SYGVNS. Trimming took off 0 bases at V and 0 bases at J, with 6 bases between the two ends. The CDR3 has 14 amino acids. CDR3 sequence reads: CASSEYSDSYEQYF. The CDR3 DNA sequence: TGTGCCAGCAGTGAATACTCGGACTCCTACGAGCAGTACTTC.

This chain links TRBV7-9 with TRBJ2-3, with TRBD2 matching 7 bases. V was clipped by 0 bases and J by 2 bases; unmatched bases: 2. The germline gives CDR1 SEHNR, CDR2 FQNEAQ (reference sequence). This CDR3 has 15 amino acids. CDR3 sequence (DNA): TGTGCCAGCAGCTTAGCCGGGAGGTCCACAGATACGCAGTATTTT. Translation: CASSLAGRSTDTQYF.

V usage is TRBV29-1 and J usage is TRBJ2-7, with 10 bases identical to TRBD2. CDR1 and CDR2 from the germline V gene are SQVTM and ANQGSEA. Trimming cost V 8 bases and J 0 bases; bases outside gene matches: 4. The CDR3 extends over 13 amino acids. CDR3 protein: CSSRTSGSYEQYF. CDR3 sequence (DNA): TGCAGCAGCCGGACTAGCGGCTCCTACGAGCAGTACTTC.

The J gene is TRBJ1-3, the V gene TRBV9; D not certain. Trimming stripped 0 bases from V and 0 bases from J, with 7 bases between. The CDR3 has 15 residues. Germline CDR1 SGDLS, CDR2 YYNGEE. The CDR3 DNA is TGTGCCAGCAGCGTAGTTGGGGACTCTGGAAACACCATATATTTT. Translation gives CASSVVGDSGNTIYF.

The CDR3 region has the DNA TGCAGCGTTGGCCCGGCAGTGGATACCTACGAGCAGTACTTC. It is translated as CSVGPAVDTYEQYF. The chain is built from TRBV29-1 and TRBJ2-7; D is unclear. In germline, CDR1 is SQVTM, CDR2 ANQGSEA. CDR3 length: 14 residues. Trimming took off 4 bases at V and 2 bases at J, with 15 bases between the two ends.

The V and J genes are TRBV18 and TRBJ2-4; D call uncertain. The V end was cut by 0 bases, the J end by 8 bases, with 11 bases between. This CDR3 has 14 amino acids. The germline V gene encodes CDR1 KGHSH and CDR2 LQKENI. The CDR3 nucleotides are TGTGCCAGCTCACCACCGTCAGGTGGGGACATTCAGTACTTC. Its protein is CASSPPSGGDIQYF. The variable domain in full, completed from reference TRBV18 and TRBJ2-4, reads NAGVMQNPRHLVRRRGQEARLRCSPMKGHSHVYWYRQLPEEGLKFMVYLQKENIIDESGMPKERFSAEFPKEGPSILRIQQVVRGDSAAYFCASSPPSGGDIQYFGAGTRLSVL.

The CDR3 here is CATAGGVRGTEAFF. In DNA form, the CDR3 reads TGTGCCACCGCTGGGGGGGTTCGTGGCACTGAAGCTTTCTTT. The V call is TRBV24-1, the J call TRBJ1-1; D may be TRBD1 (5 bases). CDR1 KGHDR and CDR2 SFDVKD come from the germline V gene. The CDR3 covers 14 residues. The V end was cut by 9 bases, the J end by 4 bases, with 17 bases between.

The genes are TRBV29-1 and TRBJ1-5; D is possibly TRBD1 (5 bases). Germline values: CDR1 SQVTM, CDR2 ANQGSEA. The CDR3 consists of 14 residues. Trimming left V 4 bases short and J 4 bases short, with 14 bases between. The CDR3 nucleotides are TGCAGCGTTGGTACGTCTGGGGGGAATCAGCCCCAGCATTTT. Translating it yields CSVGTSGGNQPQHF.

The genes are TRBV15 and TRBJ2-3; D possibly corresponds to TRBD2 (5 bases). Trimming pared 0 bases from V and 5 bases from J, leaving 9 bases between. The CDR3 is made up of 14 amino acids. Per germline, CDR1 LNHNV and CDR2 YYDKDF (reference sequence). The CDR3, as DNA: TGTGCCACCAGCAGAGAAGCAGCGGAAGATACGCAGTATTTT. It specifies CATSREAAEDTQYF.

This clonotype appeared once. The chain carries TRBV12-3 or TRBV12-4 and TRBJ2-7; D is unresolved. This CDR3 is 12 amino acids long. The V gene lost 3 bases and the J gene lost 6 bases, with 9 bases spanning the gap. CDR3 protein: CASSLKRTEQYF. CDR3 DNA sequence: TGTGCCAGCAGTTTGAAACGGACCGAGCAGTACTTC.

The gene calls are TRBV2 and TRBJ1-2; no reliable D call. The V end lost 7 bases, the J end lost 1 base, and 16 bases lay between the germline ends. In germline, CDR1 is SNHLY, CDR2 FYNNEI. CDR3 length: 15 residues. CDR3 coding DNA: TGTGCCAGCAAGAGGACGGCCACTCTTAACTATGGCTACACCTTC. Amino acids: CASKRTATLNYGYTF.

The chain links TRBV28 to TRBJ2-4; D is perhaps TRBD2 (6 bases). CDR1 is MDHEN and CDR2 is SYDVKM in the germline V gene. The CDR3 totals 14 residues. V was pared by 6 bases and J by 5 bases, with 14 bases between. The CDR3 loop is CASSPSGLQNIQYF. Written as DNA, the CDR3 is TGTGCCAGCAGCCCAAGCGGGTTACAAAACATTCAGTACTTC.

This chain links TRBV20-1 with TRBJ2-1, with 9 positions matching TRBD1. CDR1 is DFQATT, CDR2 SNEGSKA, per germline (reference sequence). The CDR3 runs to 13 residues. J was trimmed by 7 bases and V by 7 bases; bases with no gene match: 8. Here the CDR3 DNA reads TGCAGTGTCCCGGGACAGGGAAAGAATGAGCAGTTCTTC. Residues: CSVPGQGKNEQFF.

The chain links TRBV6-2 or TRBV6-3 to TRBJ2-7; weak D call: TRBD1 (5 bases). The CDR3 is 13 residues long. With 6 bases removed from V and 5 bases from J, the gap between germline ends came to 14 bases. Germline CDR1 reads MNHEY; CDR2 reads SVGEGT. In DNA, the CDR3 is TGTGCCAGCAGCTTCCCCCAAGGGGACGAGCAGTACTTC. Its protein product is CASSFPQGDEQYF.

The chain couples TRBV20-1 to TRBJ2-7, with 8 bases lining up with TRBD1. The CDR3 totals 14 residues. In germline, CDR1 is DFQATT, CDR2 SNEGSKA (reference sequence). V lost 3 bases, J lost 0 bases, and 4 bases stayed unmatched. CDR3 amino acids: CSARDRVNSYEQYF. CDR3 coding DNA: TGCAGTGCTAGGGACAGGGTCAACTCCTACGAGCAGTACTTC.